A selection of T cell receptor beta chains follows, all from one sample in a study of blood T cell repertoires in COVID-19. The assay was immunoSEQ multiplex PCR, and TCRdb's table has in-frame clones only and misses some. The table lists some 180,000 clones, around 87% of them singletons. Sequencing input: PBMCs or T cells enriched from blood (not recorded which). Receptors originate from a woman aged 40 to 50 in a cohort exposed to, infected with or recovered from COVID-19 (not recorded which). CDR3s include the opening cysteine and the closing phenylalanine or tryptophan. A D gene is named only where the DNA matches it firmly. Clone sizes are given selectively: once, few, many, or a class where the clone is expanded.

clone size	J gene	V gene	D gene	CDR3 protein	CDR3 DNA
.	TRBJ2-1	TRBV7-9	TRBD2	CASRKGLAGANNEQFF	TGTGCCAGCCGCAAGGGACTAGCGGGGGCTAACAATGAGCAGTTCTTC
.	TRBJ2-1	TRBV30	.	CAWSELDTNEQFF	TGTGCCTGGAGTGAATTGGACACCAATGAGCAGTTCTTC
.	TRBJ1-1	TRBV6-5	TRBD1	CASSGRGPTEAFF	TGTGCCAGCTCGGGCAGGGGGCCAACTGAAGCTTTCTTT
.	TRBJ2-1	TRBV6-4	TRBD1	CASRGTVAYNEQFF	TGTGCCAGCAGAGGGACAGTAGCCTACAATGAGCAGTTCTTC
.	TRBJ1-6	TRBV7-8	TRBD1	CASSLALTGNSPLHF	TGTGCCAGCAGCTTAGCTTTGACAGGGAATTCACCCCTCCACTTT
.	TRBJ1-6	TRBV28	.	CASSSPTDFYNSPLHF	TGTGCCAGCAGTTCCCCGACAGATTTCTATAATTCACCCCTCCACTTT
.	TRBJ2-1	TRBV9	TRBD2	CASSVGLADYNEQFF	TGTGCCAGCAGCGTAGGACTAGCGGACTACAATGAGCAGTTCTTC
once	TRBJ2-3	TRBV5-1	.	CASSLNAASDTQYF	TGCGCCAGCAGCTTGAACGCGGCGTCGGATACGCAGTATTTT
few	TRBJ1-2	TRBV28	TRBD1	CASSRETGADNYGYTF	TGTGCCAGCAGCCGGGAAACAGGGGCTGATAACTATGGCTACACCTTC
.	TRBJ2-7	TRBV27	.	CASSSGSEQYF	TGTGCCAGCAGTTCCGGGTCGGAGCAGTACTTC
few	TRBJ2-7	TRBV7-9	.	CASSPDSPSGEQYF	TGTGCCAGCAGCCCAGACTCACCTTCTGGAGAGCAGTACTTC
once	TRBJ1-6	TRBV2	TRBD1	CASSPTGQRIHF	TGTGCCAGCAGTCCGACAGGGCAAAGGATCCACTTT
once	TRBJ2-7	TRBV7-8	TRBD1	CASSNGQGGEQYF	TGTGCCAGCAGCAACGGACAGGGTGGCGAGCAGTACTTC
.	TRBJ1-2	TRBV29-1	.	CSVARGVYGYTF	TGCAGCGTTGCCAGGGGAGTCTATGGCTACACCTTC
.	TRBJ2-1	TRBV5-6	.	CASSSSRGEQFF	TGTGCCAGCAGCTCCTCCCGGGGTGAGCAGTTCTTC
.	TRBJ2-7	TRBV10-3	.	CATHSRGGHTSYEQYF	TGTGCCACGCATTCAAGGGGCGGACACACCTCCTACGAGCAGTACTTC
once	TRBJ2-2	TRBV4-1	.	CASSPRITGSLNTGELFF	TGCGCCAGCAGCCCTCGAATCACCGGGAGCTTGAACACCGGGGAGCTGTTTTTT
.	TRBJ2-5	TRBV21-1	.	CASSKRALPDIGETQYF	TGTGCCAGCAGCAAAAGGGCTTTACCGGACATAGGGGAGACCCAGTACTTC
.	TRBJ1-6	TRBV20-1	.	CSASDRRDSPLHF	TGCAGTGCTAGTGACCGTCGAGATTCACCCCTCCACTTT
.	TRBJ1-3	TRBV11-2	.	CASSLYRVDTIYF	TGTGCCAGCAGCTTATATAGAGTAGACACCATATATTTT
.	TRBJ2-3	TRBV3-1/TRBV3-2	.	CASRRSSRADTQYF	TGTGCCAGCAGACGAAGTAGCAGGGCAGATACGCAGTATTTT
.	TRBJ1-2	TRBV5-7	.	CASSLLVGQPNYGYTF	TGTGCCAGCAGCTTGTTGGTCGGACAGCCTAACTATGGCTACACCTTC
.	TRBJ1-1	TRBV4-1	.	CASSQGQNTEAFF	TGCGCCAGCAGCCAAGGACAGAACACTGAAGCTTTCTTT
once	TRBJ1-2	TRBV29-1	.	CMARTGDGYTF	TGCATGGCCAGGACGGGGGATGGCTACACCTTC
.	TRBJ1-5	TRBV28	.	CASSIRGIRNQPQHF	TGTGCCAGCAGTATAAGGGGTATTCGCAATCAGCCCCAGCATTTT
.	TRBJ2-7	TRBV4-1	.	CASSHQGRSYEQYF	TGCGCCAGCAGCCACCAGGGTAGGTCCTACGAGCAGTACTTC
.	TRBJ1-4	TRBV18	TRBD1	CASSQGQYNEKLFF	TGTGCCAGCTCACAGGGACAGTATAATGAAAAACTGTTTTTT
.	TRBJ1-2	TRBV27	TRBD1	CASSSRDRVGPGYGYTF	TGTGCCAGCAGTTCCCGGGACAGGGTAGGCCCGGGCTATGGCTACACCTTC
.	TRBJ1-5	TRBV7-9	.	CASSDSQGVNQPQHF	TGTGCCAGCAGCGACTCTCAGGGTGTTAATCAGCCCCAGCATTTT
.	TRBJ1-5	TRBV19	TRBD1	CASSMGRGGNQPQHF	TGTGCCAGTAGTATGGGCAGGGGGGGCAATCAGCCCCAGCATTTT
.	TRBJ1-1	TRBV27	.	CASSYSQGNTEAFF	TGTGCCAGCAGTTACAGCCAGGGGAACACTGAAGCTTTCTTT
.	TRBJ2-5	TRBV7-7	.	CASSRLVGGETQYF	TGTGCCAGCAGCCGATTGGTGGGGGGAGAGACCCAGTACTTC
.	TRBJ1-5	TRBV4-1	TRBD1	CASSHPGQGNQPQHF	TGCGCCAGCAGCCATCCCGGACAGGGCAATCAGCCCCAGCATTTT
.	TRBJ1-5	TRBV19	TRBD1	CASSADREPNQPQHF	TGTGCCAGTAGTGCCGACAGGGAACCCAATCAGCCCCAGCATTTT
.	TRBJ2-7	TRBV11-2	TRBD1	CASSLRQGPGEQYF	TGTGCCAGCAGCCTCAGACAGGGTCCTGGGGAGCAGTACTTC
.	TRBJ2-5	TRBV4-2	.	CASSQEARGETQYF	TGTGCCAGCAGCCAAGAAGCCCGGGGGGAGACCCAGTACTTC
.	TRBJ1-2	TRBV11-2	.	CASTSRTGDYGYTF	TGTGCCAGCACCTCGAGGACGGGGGACTATGGCTACACCTTC
.	TRBJ1-6	TRBV4-1	TRBD1	CASSYRGSDNSPLHF	TGCGCCAGCAGTTACAGGGGGTCGGATAATTCACCCCTCCACTTT
.	TRBJ2-7	TRBV30	.	CAWSLDTTYEQYF	TGTGCCTGGAGTCTCGACACCACCTACGAGCAGTACTTC
.	TRBJ2-3	TRBV5-6	TRBD1	CASSLGTGFETDTQYF	TGTGCCAGCAGCCTTGGGACAGGGTTCGAGACAGATACGCAGTATTTT
.	TRBJ1-4	TRBV21-1	.	CASSTHRGRWTNEKLFF	TGTGCCAGCAGCACGCACAGGGGTCGTTGGACTAATGAAAAACTGTTTTTT
.	TRBJ2-2	TRBV5-1	.	CASSSSLAEAWPGELFF	TGCGCCAGCAGCTCAAGCTTAGCGGAGGCCTGGCCCGGGGAGCTGTTTTTT
.	TRBJ1-1	TRBV19	TRBD1	CASSTRTGELEAFF	TGTGCCAGTAGTACCCGGACAGGGGAGCTAGAAGCTTTCTTT
.	TRBJ1-5	TRBV6-1	.	CASSDPITGPQHF	TGTGCCAGCAGTGACCCAATAACCGGGCCCCAGCATTTT
once	TRBJ2-7	TRBV5-1	.	CASSLEAGSYEQYF	TGCGCCAGCAGCTTGGAGGCAGGGTCCTACGAGCAGTACTTC
.	TRBJ2-7	TRBV5-5	.	CASSWKTGLAEQYF	TGTGCCAGCAGCTGGAAAACAGGTTTAGCCGAGCAGTACTTC
.	TRBJ1-2	TRBV9	.	CASRGKTQGSAGYTF	TGTGCCAGCAGGGGAAAGACCCAGGGCTCCGCTGGCTACACCTTC
.	TRBJ1-2	TRBV25-1	.	CASSEYPTGRGYTF	TGTGCCAGCAGTGAATATCCGACAGGACGGGGCTACACCTTC
.	TRBJ1-1	TRBV6-5	.	CASSYSGDDTEAFF	TGTGCCAGCAGTTACTCAGGGGATGACACTGAAGCTTTCTTT
.	TRBJ1-2	TRBV29-1	.	CSVIRGGLEGGYTF	TGCAGCGTAATTCGCGGGGGGCTTGAAGGAGGCTACACCTTC